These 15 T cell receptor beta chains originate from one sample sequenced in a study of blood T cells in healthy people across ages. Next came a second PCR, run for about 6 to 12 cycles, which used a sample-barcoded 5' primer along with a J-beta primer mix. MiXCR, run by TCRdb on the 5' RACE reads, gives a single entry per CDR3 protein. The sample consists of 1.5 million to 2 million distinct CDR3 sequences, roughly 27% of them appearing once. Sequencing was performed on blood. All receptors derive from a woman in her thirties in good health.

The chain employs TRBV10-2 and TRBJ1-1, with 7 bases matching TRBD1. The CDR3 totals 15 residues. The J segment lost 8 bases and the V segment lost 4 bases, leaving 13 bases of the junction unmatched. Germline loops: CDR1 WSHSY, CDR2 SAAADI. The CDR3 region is CASSALQLDRQEAFF. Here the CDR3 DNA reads TGCGCCAGCAGTGCTCTTCAACTGGACAGGCAGGAAGCTTTCTTT.

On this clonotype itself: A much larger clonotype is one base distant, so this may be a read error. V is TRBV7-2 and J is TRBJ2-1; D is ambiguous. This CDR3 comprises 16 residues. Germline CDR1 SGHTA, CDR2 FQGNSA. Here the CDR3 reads CVSSLGGLASYNEQFF. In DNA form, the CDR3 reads TGTGTCAGCAGCTTAGGTGGGCTGGCGAGTTACAATGAGCAGTTCTTC.

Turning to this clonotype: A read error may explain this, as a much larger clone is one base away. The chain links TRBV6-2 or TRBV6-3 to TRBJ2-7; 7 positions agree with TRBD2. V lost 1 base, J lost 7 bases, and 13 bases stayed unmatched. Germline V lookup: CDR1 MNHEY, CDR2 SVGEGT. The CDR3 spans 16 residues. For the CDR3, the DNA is TGTGCCAGCAGTTACTTAGAGGGAGGGGCGTACAATGAGCAGTACTTC. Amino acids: CASSYLEGGAYNEQYF.

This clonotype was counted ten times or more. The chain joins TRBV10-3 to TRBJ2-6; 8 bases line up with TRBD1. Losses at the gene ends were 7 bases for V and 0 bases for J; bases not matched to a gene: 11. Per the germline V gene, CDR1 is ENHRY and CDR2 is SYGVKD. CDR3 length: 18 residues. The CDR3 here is CAIKAGTGYLSGANVLTF. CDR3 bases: TGTGCCATCAAAGCCGGGACAGGATACCTCTCTGGGGCCAACGTCCTGACTTTC.

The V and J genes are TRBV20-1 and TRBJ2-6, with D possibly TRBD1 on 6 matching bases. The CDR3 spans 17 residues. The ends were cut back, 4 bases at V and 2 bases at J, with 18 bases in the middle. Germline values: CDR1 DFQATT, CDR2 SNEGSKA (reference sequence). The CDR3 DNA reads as TGCAGTGCTACCGGTGAGGGGGACGTCGCTGGGGCCAACGTCCTGACTTTC. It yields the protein CSATGEGDVAGANVLTF.

The DNA for the CDR3 is TGTGCCAGCAGCTTAGGGACAGGGATAGCAGGAGAGACCCAGTACTTC. Protein: CASSLGTGIAGETQYF. This chain joins TRBV5-6 and TRBJ2-5; 9 bases are shared with TRBD1. Losses at the gene ends were 2 bases for V and 4 bases for J; bases not matched to a gene: 9. The CDR3 has 16 amino acids. Looked up from germline, CDR1 is SGHDT and CDR2 is YYEEEE.

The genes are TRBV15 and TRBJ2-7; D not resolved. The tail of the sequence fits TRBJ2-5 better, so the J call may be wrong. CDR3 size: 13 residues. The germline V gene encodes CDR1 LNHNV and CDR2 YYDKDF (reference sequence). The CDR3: CATSRGASQTQYF. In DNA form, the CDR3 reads TGTGCCACCAGCAGGGGTGCCAGCCAGACCCAGTACTTC.

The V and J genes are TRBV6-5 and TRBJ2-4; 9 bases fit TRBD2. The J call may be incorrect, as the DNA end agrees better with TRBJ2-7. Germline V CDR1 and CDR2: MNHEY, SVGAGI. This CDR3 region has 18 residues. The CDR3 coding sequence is TGTGCCAGCAGTTACTCGACTCGGACCAGCGGGGGGAACAACGAGCAGTACTTC. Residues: CASSYSTRTSGGNNEQYF.

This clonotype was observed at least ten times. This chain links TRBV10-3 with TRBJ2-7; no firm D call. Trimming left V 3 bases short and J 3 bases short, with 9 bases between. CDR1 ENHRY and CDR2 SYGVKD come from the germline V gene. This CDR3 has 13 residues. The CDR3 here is CAISDERVYEQYF. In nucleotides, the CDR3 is TGTGCCATCAGTGATGAAAGGGTCTACGAGCAGTACTTC.

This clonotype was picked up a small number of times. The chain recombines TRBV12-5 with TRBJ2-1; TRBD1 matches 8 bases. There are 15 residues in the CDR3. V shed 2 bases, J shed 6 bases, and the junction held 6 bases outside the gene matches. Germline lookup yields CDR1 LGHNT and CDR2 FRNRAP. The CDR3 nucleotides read TGTGCTAGTGGTTTGAGAGGACAGGGCCCCAATGAGCAGTTCTTC. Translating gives CASGLRGQGPNEQFF. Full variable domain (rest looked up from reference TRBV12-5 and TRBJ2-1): DARVTQTPRHKVTEMGQEVTMRCQPILGHNTVFWYRQTMMQGLELLAYFRNRAPLDDSGMPKDRFSAEMPDATLATLKIQPSEPRDSAVYFCASGLRGQGPNEQFFGPGTRLTVL.

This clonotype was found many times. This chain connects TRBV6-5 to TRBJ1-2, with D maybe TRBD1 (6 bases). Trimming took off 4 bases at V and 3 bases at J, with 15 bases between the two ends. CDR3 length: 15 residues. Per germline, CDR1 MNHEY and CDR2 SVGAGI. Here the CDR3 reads CASSSQGGTYYGYTF. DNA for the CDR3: TGTGCCAGCAGTTCACAGGGTGGAACTTACTATGGCTACACCTTC.

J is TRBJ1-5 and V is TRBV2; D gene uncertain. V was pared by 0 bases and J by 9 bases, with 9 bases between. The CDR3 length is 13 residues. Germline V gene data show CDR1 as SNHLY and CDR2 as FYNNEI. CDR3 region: CASSEALDAPQHF. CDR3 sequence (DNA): TGTGCCAGCAGTGAAGCGCTCGATGCGCCCCAGCATTTT.

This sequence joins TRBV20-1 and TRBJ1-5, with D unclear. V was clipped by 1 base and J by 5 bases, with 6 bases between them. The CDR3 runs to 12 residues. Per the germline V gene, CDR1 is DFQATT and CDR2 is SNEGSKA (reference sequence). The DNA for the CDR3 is TGCAGTGCTAGAGCCGGGTATCAGCCCCAGCATTTT. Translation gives CSARAGYQPQHF.

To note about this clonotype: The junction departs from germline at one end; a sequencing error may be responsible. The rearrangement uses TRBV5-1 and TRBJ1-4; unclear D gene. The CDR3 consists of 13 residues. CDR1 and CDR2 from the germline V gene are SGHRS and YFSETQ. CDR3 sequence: CAGSFRPNEKLFF. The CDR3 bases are TGCGCCGGCAGCTTTCGACCTAATGAAAAACTGTTTTTT. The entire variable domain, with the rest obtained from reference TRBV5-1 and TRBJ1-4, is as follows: KAGVTQTPRYLIKTRGQQVTLSCSPISGHRSVSWYQQTPGQGLQFLFEYFSETQRNKGNFPGRFSGRQFSNSRSEMNVSTLELGDSALYLCAGSFRPNEKLFFGSGTQLSVL.

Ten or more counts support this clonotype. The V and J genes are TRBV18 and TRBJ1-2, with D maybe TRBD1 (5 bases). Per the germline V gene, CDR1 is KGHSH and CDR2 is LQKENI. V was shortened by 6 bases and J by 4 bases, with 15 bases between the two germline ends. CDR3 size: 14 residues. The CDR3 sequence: CASSGTGTVYGYTF. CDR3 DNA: TGTGCCAGCTCCGGAACCGGGACGGTCTATGGCTACACCTTC.